The sequence of this T cell receptor beta chain was determined in a study of CD8 T cells in Susac syndrome. In blood CD8+ and CD4+ T cells, TCR beta underwent sequencing. The CDR3 covers 16 residues. V shed 3 bases and J shed 3 bases, with 18 bases lying between them. Per germline, CDR1 GTSNPN and CDR2 SVGIG (reference sequence). An input of roughly 0.45 to 1 ug of RNA was subjected to reverse transcription using random hexamers. TCRdb re-derived calls from the immunoSEQ multiplex PCR reads in MiXCR, one entry per CDR3 protein. The table shows around 170,000 distinct CDR3 sequences, with roughly 94% occurring only once.

Sequencing used CD8+ T cells from PBMCs. The source of this sequence is a human donor with Susac syndrome. The chain combines TRBV30 with TRBJ1-5; the D is unclear. As DNA, the CDR3 is TGTGCCTGGAGAATCCTTCGAGCCGGGGACAATCAGCCCCAGCATTTT. It yields the protein CAWRILRAGDNQPQHF.